The source of this T cell receptor (beta chain) is a study of human T cells and chemical hapten exposure. Study context: Predominantly women, the patients had alopecia areata, totalis or universalis. Study outcomes and limitations: Clustering by CDR3 similarity yielded significantly more large clusters from expanded TCRs than controls.

The CDR3 length is 11 residues. The germline V gene encodes CDR1 SGHRS and CDR2 YFSETQ. V was clipped by 4 bases and J by 4 bases, with 5 bases between them. Described time point: patch test 2, 6 weeks after DPC sensitization. The treatment was: therapeutic diphenylcyclopropenone sensitization with weekly scalp DPC. Venepuncture was done earlier than the placement of each patch test. This clonotype appeared many times. The antigen remains undetermined. Authors' methods: The number of TCRs in each sample had a median of around 96,000 and spanned about 23,224 to 690,600. TCRdb re-called the RACE reads with MiXCR, one entry per CDR3 protein. The V and J calls were not made by the authors but by TCRdb's processing. The sample holds 140,000 or so distinct CDR3 sequences, about an eighth seen once.

Sequenced here: whole blood, sampled in connection with sensitization to the hapten diphenylcyclopropenone (DPC). This chain joins TRBV5-1 and TRBJ2-5; D uncertain. The source is a woman aged 45-65 years with alopecia areata. Some clones in this sample may be carry-over from other donors' samples. The CDR3 loop is CASSVAETQYF. DNA of the CDR3: TGCGCCAGCAGCGTAGCAGAGACCCAGTACTTC.